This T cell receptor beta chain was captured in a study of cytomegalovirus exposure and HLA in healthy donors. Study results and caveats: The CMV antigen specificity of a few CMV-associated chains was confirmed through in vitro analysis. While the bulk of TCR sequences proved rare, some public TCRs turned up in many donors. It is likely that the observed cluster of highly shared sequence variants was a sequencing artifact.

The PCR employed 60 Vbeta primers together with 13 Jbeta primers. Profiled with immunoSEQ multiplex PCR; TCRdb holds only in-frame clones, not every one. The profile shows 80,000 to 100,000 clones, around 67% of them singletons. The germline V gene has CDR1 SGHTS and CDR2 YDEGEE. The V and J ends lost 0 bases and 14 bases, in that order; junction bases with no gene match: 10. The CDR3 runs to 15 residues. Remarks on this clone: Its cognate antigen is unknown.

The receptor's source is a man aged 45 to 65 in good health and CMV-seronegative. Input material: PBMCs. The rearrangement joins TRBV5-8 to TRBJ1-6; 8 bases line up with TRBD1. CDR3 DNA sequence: TGTGCCAGCAGCTTGGGAGGACAGGGCCTATTTGCCCTCCACTTT. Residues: CASSLGGQGLFALHF.